A selection of T cell receptor beta chains follows, all from one sample in a study of cytomegalovirus exposure and HLA in healthy donors. Clones were read by immunoSEQ multiplex PCR, and TCRdb kept only the in-frame ones, dropping some. The repertoire holds approximately 200,000 clones, more than 65% seen once, with under 15% in the top ten. Material: PBMCs. These receptors came from a woman aged 25-40 years in good health and CMV-seropositive. The CDR3 runs from the conserved cysteine through the conserved F or W. The D gene is left open where the match is weak. Clone size is shown for a subset of rows, as once, few, many or a class of expanded clone.

D gene	V gene	clone size	J gene	CDR3 DNA	CDR3 protein
-	TRBV6-1	-	TRBJ1-5	TGTGCCAGCAGTGAACCTATACAGGGAAGTCAGCCCCAGCATTTT	CASSEPIQGSQPQHF
-	TRBV15	-	TRBJ1-1	TGTGCCACCAGCACTGGACAAACAAACACTGAAGCTTTCTTT	CATSTGQTNTEAFF
-	TRBV29-1	-	TRBJ2-1	TGCAGCGCTAGAGAGGAACCAGAGCAGTTCTTC	CSAREEPEQFF
-	TRBV18	once	TRBJ2-1	TGTGCCAGCTCACCGGTTGGCGGAGTAACCCACAATGAGCAGTTCTTC	CASSPVGGVTHNEQFF
TRBD2	TRBV2	-	TRBJ2-1	TGTGCCAGCAGTGTGCAGCGGACTAGCTCCTACAATGAGCAGTTCTTC	CASSVQRTSSYNEQFF
-	TRBV9	-	TRBJ1-1	TGTGCCAGCAGCGTCGGGAGGGATCTTACTGAAGCTTTCTTT	CASSVGRDLTEAFF
-	TRBV6-5	-	TRBJ1-1	TGTGCCAGCAGTTACGGGGGACAGAACACTGAAGCTTTCTTT	CASSYGGQNTEAFF
-	TRBV9	-	TRBJ2-3	TGTGCCAGCAGCGTAGTACAGGGATACACAGATACGCAGTATTTT	CASSVVQGYTDTQYF
-	TRBV7-6	-	TRBJ2-1	TGTGCCAGCAGTCTAGAAGGACTGTGGAATGAGCAGTTCTTC	CASSLEGLWNEQFF
-	TRBV28	-	TRBJ2-5	TGTGCCAGCACCTCTCCGTTAGCGGCTCAAGAGACCCAGTACTTC	CASTSPLAAQETQYF
TRBD2	TRBV5-4	-	TRBJ2-7	TGTGCCAGCAGCTTCGTGAGCGGGATAGTATCCTACGAGCAGTACTTC	CASSFVSGIVSYEQYF
TRBD2	TRBV7-3	-	TRBJ2-1	TGTGCCAGCAGCTCCCAGCCGGGACTAGCGGGAGGGTATGAGCAGTTCTTC	CASSSQPGLAGGYEQFF
-	TRBV5-6	-	TRBJ1-4	TGTGCCAGCAGCTCGGTTTGGGGCGCGGATGAAAAACTGTTTTTT	CASSSVWGADEKLFF
TRBD1	TRBV2	-	TRBJ1-5	TGTGCCAGCAGTGACGGGGGACAGGTCCAGCATTTT	CASSDGGQVQHF
TRBD1	TRBV10-3	-	TRBJ2-1	TGTGCCATCAGTGAAGGGGACAGGGATGTTAATGAGCAGTTCTTC	CAISEGDRDVNEQFF
TRBD1	TRBV29-1	-	TRBJ2-2	TGCAGCGTGACAGGGACCGGGGAGCTGTTTTTT	CSVTGTGELFF
-	TRBV25-1	-	TRBJ1-5	TGTGCCAGCAGCCACACAAGCAATCAGCCCCAGCATTTT	CASSHTSNQPQHF
-	TRBV5-6	-	TRBJ1-2	TGTGCCAGCAGCTTGGCGGGGAGCCGCGGTGGCTACACCTTC	CASSLAGSRGGYTF
-	TRBV4-1	once	TRBJ2-1	TGCGCCAGCAGCGGAGGAGGTCGCTCCTACAATGAGCAGTTCTTC	CASSGGGRSYNEQFF
TRBD2	TRBV4-2	-	TRBJ2-3	TGTGCCAGCAGCCTTACTAGCGGGAGCACAGATACGCAGTATTTT	CASSLTSGSTDTQYF
-	TRBV29-1	-	TRBJ2-4	TGCAGCGTTGCTTCGGGTTATGACATTCAGTACTTC	CSVASGYDIQYF
-	TRBV7-2	-	TRBJ1-5	TGTGCCAGCAGCTTAGATTCCGGGACACAAAATCAGCCCCAGCATTTT	CASSLDSGTQNQPQHF
TRBD1	TRBV11-1	-	TRBJ2-7	TGTGCCAGCAGCCCTCTGGGGAGGACAGGGGTTAACGAGCAGTACTTC	CASSPLGRTGVNEQYF
-	TRBV14	-	TRBJ1-1	TGTGCCAGCAGCCTGGAGCGGGGGGCGAAAGCTTTCTTT	CASSLERGAKAFF
TRBD1	TRBV6-1	-	TRBJ1-2	TGTGCCAGCAGTGGGGACAGGGAGGACTATGGGGCTTATGGCTACACCTTC	CASSGDREDYGAYGYTF
TRBD1	TRBV25-1	-	TRBJ2-5	TGTGCCAGCAGTGGCGTGACAGGGGGTAGGGAGACCCAGTACTTC	CASSGVTGGRETQYF
TRBD1	TRBV9	-	TRBJ2-5	TGTGCCAGCAGCGTTGGACAGGTGATCCAAGAGACCCAGTACTTC	CASSVGQVIQETQYF
-	TRBV7-2	-	TRBJ2-5	TGTGCCAGCAGCTTATTTTTACAGGGTGAGACCCAGTACTTC	CASSLFLQGETQYF
-	TRBV28	-	TRBJ1-1	TGTGCCAGCAGTGTTCATCTGAACACTGAAGCTTTCTTT	CASSVHLNTEAFF
TRBD2	TRBV19	-	TRBJ2-3	TGTGCCAGTAGTATAAACGGGAGGGGGGATACGCAGTATTTT	CASSINGRGDTQYF
TRBD1	TRBV5-1	-	TRBJ2-7	TGCGCCAGCGGTACCGGGACAGGGACCTACGAGCAGTACTTC	CASGTGTGTYEQYF
TRBD2	TRBV29-1	-	TRBJ2-7	TGCAGCGTTGACGGACTAGCGGGAATCGGTCCGACCTACGAGCAGTACTTC	CSVDGLAGIGPTYEQYF
TRBD2	TRBV19	once	TRBJ2-7	TGTGCCAGTAGTGGGGGGGGTCCCCCCTACGAGCAGTACTTC	CASSGGGPPYEQYF
-	TRBV19	-	TRBJ2-1	TGTGCCAGTAGGACAGTCTACAATGAGCAGTTCTTC	CASRTVYNEQFF
-	TRBV5-1	-	TRBJ1-3	TGCGCCAGCAGCTTGGGGACTTCTGGAAACACCATATATTTT	CASSLGTSGNTIYF
-	TRBV10-3	-	TRBJ1-2	TGTGCCATCAGTCGGGCAGGGTCGTCTGGCTACACCTTC	CAISRAGSSGYTF
-	TRBV6-5	-	TRBJ2-7	TGTGCCAGCAGTTACTCGAGGGGAGGTTGGCGATACGAGCAGTACTTC	CASSYSRGGWRYEQYF
-	TRBV19	-	TRBJ2-7	TGTGCCAGTAGTATGGGGGCGGCCTTCTCCTACGAGCAGTACTTC	CASSMGAAFSYEQYF
TRBD1	TRBV6-6	-	TRBJ2-3	TGTGCCAGCAAACTGGGACAGGGTGGAACAGATACGCAGTATTTT	CASKLGQGGTDTQYF
-	TRBV2	-	TRBJ2-1	TGTGCCAGCAGTGCTCTCCTTCTGAATGAGCAGTTCTTC	CASSALLLNEQFF
-	TRBV4-1	-	TRBJ1-2	TGCGCCAGCAGCCAAGATCAGGCTAACTATGGCTACACCTTC	CASSQDQANYGYTF
TRBD1	TRBV6-5	-	TRBJ1-5	TGTGCCAGCAGCCAGGACAGGGGTCAGCCCCAGCATTTT	CASSQDRGQPQHF
-	TRBV5-1	-	TRBJ1-1	TGCGCCAGCAGCTTCCGGGATTCGAACACTGAAGCTTTCTTT	CASSFRDSNTEAFF
-	TRBV5-1	-	TRBJ1-2	TGCGCCAGCAGCTTCGGAGGGGGGGACTATGGCTACACCTTC	CASSFGGGDYGYTF